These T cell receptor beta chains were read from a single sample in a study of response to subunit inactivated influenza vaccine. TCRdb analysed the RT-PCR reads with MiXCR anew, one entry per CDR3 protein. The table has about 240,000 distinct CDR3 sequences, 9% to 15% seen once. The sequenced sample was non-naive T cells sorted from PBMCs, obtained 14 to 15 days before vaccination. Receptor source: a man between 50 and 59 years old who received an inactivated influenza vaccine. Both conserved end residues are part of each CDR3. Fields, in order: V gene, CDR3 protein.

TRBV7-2,CASRISGRVADTQYF
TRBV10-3,CAIQNERGDNEQFF
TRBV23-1,CASSQLPRQGSLNEQFF
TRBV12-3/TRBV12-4,CASTIRAGSRPQHF
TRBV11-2,CASSPQYSEQFF
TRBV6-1,CASSLQGGGFEDTQYF
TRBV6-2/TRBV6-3,CASRLQTSHEQFF
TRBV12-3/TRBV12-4,CASSYPLTRTDTQYF
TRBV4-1,CASSQVGTRPDTQYF
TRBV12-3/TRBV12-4,CASSWRTGGSGNTIYF
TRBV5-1,CASSRTQDGTQYF
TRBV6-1,CASSHRGDVLGQPQHF
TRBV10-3,CAIVIRGETQYF
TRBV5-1,CASSLGLAGGPGEQFF
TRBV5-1,CASAERQGHEQYF
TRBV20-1,CSAPTGAYEQYF
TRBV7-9,CASGGTSGGYEQYF
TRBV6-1,CASSPAGGGNIQYF
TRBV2,CASKSTAWGELFF
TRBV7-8,CASSLVVTGSGYTF
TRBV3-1,CASSRTSGTSGRARNEQYF
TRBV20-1,CSARGTSGRGDEQFF
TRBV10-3,CASSGPGELFF
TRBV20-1,CSAIPRSPSGSQYEQYF
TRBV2,CASGTSGSPPGELFF
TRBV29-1,CSVEESGQFF
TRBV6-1,CASTAGGRIHTDTQYF
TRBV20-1,CSATTGGSSYNSPLHF
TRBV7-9,CASSLEGQLPSYGYTF
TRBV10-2,CASSESISSGRDYGYTF
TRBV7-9,CASSRDREGETQYF
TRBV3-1,CASSPLPGRGSTDTQYF
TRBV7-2,CASSKTGYSGNTIYF
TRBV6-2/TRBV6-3,CASTRGQAFVDTQYF
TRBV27,CASSYRSSYNSPLHF